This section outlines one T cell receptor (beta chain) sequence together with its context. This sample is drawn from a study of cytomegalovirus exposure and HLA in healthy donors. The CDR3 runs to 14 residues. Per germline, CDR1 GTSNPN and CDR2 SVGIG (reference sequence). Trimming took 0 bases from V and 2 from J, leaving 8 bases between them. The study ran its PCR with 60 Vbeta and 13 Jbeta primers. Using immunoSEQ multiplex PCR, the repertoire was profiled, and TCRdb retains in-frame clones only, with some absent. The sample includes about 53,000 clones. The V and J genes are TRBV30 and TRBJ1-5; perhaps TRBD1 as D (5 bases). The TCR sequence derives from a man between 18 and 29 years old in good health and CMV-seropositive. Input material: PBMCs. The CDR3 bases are TGTGCCTGGAGTGTAACCAGGGGCAATCAGCCCCAGCATTTT. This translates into CAWSVTRGNQPQHF.